Reported below is one T cell receptor beta chain. The antigen is unknown. The repertoire was sequenced with immunoSEQ multiplex PCR; TCRdb's copy has only in-frame clones and lacks some. Of around 30,000 clones detected, roughly 96% appear once; the ten largest clones hold 0.68%. CDR1 is SGHAT and CDR2 is FQNNGV in the germline V gene. With 2 bases removed from V and 8 bases from J, the gap between germline ends came to 9 bases. There are 13 residues in the CDR3. The record originates from a study of circulating and synovial CD4+ cells in juvenile arthritis. Study conclusions and caveats: Shared-clonotype fractions with synovium likely underestimate full repertoire overlap.

Sequencing input: CD4+ T cells from blood. The receptor was isolated from a human donor with juvenile idiopathic arthritis. The chain has TRBV11-2 and TRBJ1-4; TRBD1 is a possible D gene (6 bases). Here the CDR3 DNA reads TGTGCCAGCAGCTTAATGGGGGCAGAAAAACTGTTTTTT. This gives the protein CASSLMGAEKLFF.